These 31 T cell receptor beta chains share one sample of origin, sequenced in a study of T cell clonality in common variable immunodeficiency. Measured with immunoSEQ multiplex PCR; TCRdb has only the in-frame clones, and not every one. The specimen gives tens of thousands of clones without singletons; the ten biggest hold around 9.3%. Input material: peripheral blood mononuclear cells. The receptors were sampled from a person between 18 and 75 years old in good health.

This clone was observed many times. With the read ending 3 residues before the CDR3 end, the germline J gene is used to fill in that end. The chain is built from TRBV7-2 and TRBJ2-1; D is unresolved. The ends were cut back, 1 base at V and 5 bases at J, with 6 bases in the middle. Germline V gene data show CDR1 as SGHTA and CDR2 as FQGNSA. The CDR3 is 13 amino acids. Incomplete CDR3 DNA: TGTGCCAGCAGCTTAGGGCAAAACAATGAG. Translated: CASSLGQNNE. The complete CDR3 protein is CASSLGQNNEQFF.

This clone was picked up many times. Read sequence stops 3 residues before the CDR3 end, and the germline J gene provides the missing end. V and J are TRBV19 and TRBJ1-2; D may be TRBD1 (6 bases). Trimming stripped 8 bases from V and 4 bases from J, with 17 bases between. The germline gives CDR1 LNHDA, CDR2 SQIVND (reference sequence). The CDR3 consists of 14 residues. The CDR3 here is CASRTVGGGYGYTF. Incomplete CDR3 DNA: TGTGCCAGTCGAACGGTCGGAGGGGGCTATGGC.

This clone was counted many times. The CDR3 extends 3 residues past the end of the read, so its final part is completed from the germline J gene. The V call is TRBV11-2, the J call TRBJ1-4; 12 bases match TRBD1. The CDR3 consists of 15 residues. J gave up 8 bases and V 3 bases, and 4 bases lay outside the gene matches. In germline, CDR1 is SGHAT, CDR2 FQNNGV. The CDR3 DNA, read in part, is TGTGCCAGCAGCTTGGGACAGGGGGCGCAGGAAAAA. As protein: CASSLGQGAQEK. In full, the CDR3 is CASSLGQGAQEKLFF. Together with reference TRBV11-2 and TRBJ1-4, the CDR3 gives the full variable domain: EAGVAQSPRYKIIEKRQSVAFWCNPISGHATLYWYQQILGQGPKLLIQFQNNGVVDDSQLPKDRFSAERLKGVDSTLKIQPAKLEDSAVYLCASSLGQGAQEKLFFGSGTQLSVL.

In this sample, this clone turned up many times. Read sequence stops 3 residues before the CDR3 end, and the germline J gene provides the missing end. The chain is built from TRBV5-1 and TRBJ2-3; a weak D match, TRBD2 (5 bases). CDR3 length: 14 amino acids. Trimming took 5 bases from V and 2 from J, leaving 12 bases between them. The germline CDR1 and CDR2 sequences are SGHRS and YFSETQ. The CDR3 DNA, read in part, is TGCGCCAGCAGTGAGGGCCTCCTCACAGATACG. It specifies CASSEGLLTDT. The whole CDR3 is CASSEGLLTDTQYF.

In the case of this clone: The DNA ends 3 residues before the CDR3 does, and the rest of the CDR3 is filled in from the germline J gene. The chain recombines TRBV7-6 with TRBJ2-7; possible D gene TRBD1, 5 bases. V lost 0 bases and J lost 2, with 8 bases in between. The germline V gene has CDR1 SGHVS and CDR2 FNYEAQ. CDR3 length equals 14 residues. Incomplete CDR3 DNA: TGTGCCAGCAGCTTAGCCGACAGAGCCTACGAG. This codes for CASSLADRAYE. The full-length CDR3 reads as CASSLADRAYEQYF.

This clone has ten or more counts. The read finishes 3 residues shy of the CDR3 end, and the germline J gene is used to complete it. The V call is TRBV28, the J call TRBJ1-1; no clear D. The CDR3 extends over 11 amino acids. Looked up from germline, CDR1 is MDHEN and CDR2 is SYDVKM. Trimming took off 1 base at V and 6 bases at J, with 3 bases between the two ends. The part of the CDR3 DNA that was read is TGTGCCAGCAGTTTATTCTCTGAA. It yields the protein CASSLFSE. The whole CDR3 protein is CASSLFSEAFF.

Many counts were recorded for this clone. The CDR3 end falls 3 residues outside the read, so it is completed with the germline J gene. V usage is TRBV6-4 and J usage is TRBJ2-3; 8 nucleotides line up with TRBD2. CDR3 length equals 14 residues. Trimming cost V 4 bases and J 1 base; bases outside gene matches: 1. Germline CDR1 reads MRHNA; CDR2 reads SNTAGT. The CDR3 DNA, read in part, is TGTGCCAGCAGTGTTAGCGGGGGCACAGATACG. Its protein product is CASSVSGGTDT. The CDR3 reads in full as CASSVSGGTDTQYF.

This clone occurred a few times. The CDR3 goes on 3 residues after the read ends, and that part is filled in from the germline J gene. The gene calls are TRBV10-2 and TRBJ2-7, with D perhaps matching TRBD1 (6 bases). CDR1 is WSHSY, CDR2 SAAADI, per germline. The ends were cut back, 9 bases at V and 0 bases at J, with 18 bases in the middle. This CDR3 is 15 amino acids long. The CDR3 loop reads CASSLTGTHSYEQYF. The covered CDR3 bases are TGCGCCAGTTCATTAACCGGGACACACTCCTACGAG.

At least ten counts were recorded for this clone. CDR3 region: CASNTWGGSSPLHF. The part of the CDR3 DNA that was read is TGTGCCAGCAACACTTGGGGCGGTAGTTCACCC. The genes are TRBV7-9 and TRBJ1-6; D is perhaps TRBD1 (5 bases). The CDR3 end lies 3 residues beyond the end of the read and is filled in from the germline J gene. Per the germline V gene, CDR1 is SEHNR and CDR2 is FQNEAQ (reference sequence). Trimming stripped 7 bases from V and 9 bases from J, with 16 bases between. This CDR3 has 14 residues.

This clone was seen ten or more times. The read comes to an end 3 residues before the CDR3 does, leaving the germline J gene to fill in the end. This chain uses TRBV20-1 with TRBJ2-7; TRBD1 matches 8 bases. CDR3 length equals 15 residues. V lost 3 bases and J lost 1; bases outside the gene matches: 8. CDR1 and CDR2 from the germline V gene are DFQATT and SNEGSKA (reference sequence). CDR3 bases read: TGCAGTGCTAGCCCCCCCCGACAGGGGTCCTACGAG. Its translation: CSASPPRQGSYE. The full CDR3 protein reads CSASPPRQGSYEQYF.

This clone was counted many times. Read sequence stops 3 residues before the CDR3 end, and the germline J gene provides the missing end. V is TRBV3-1 (or the pseudogene TRBV3-2) and J is TRBJ1-1; the D gene is possibly TRBD1 (5 bases). Germline V lookup: CDR1 LGHDT, CDR2 YNNKEL (reference sequence). The CDR3 is made up of 17 amino acids. The ends were cut back, 2 bases at V and 1 base at J, with 17 bases in the middle. The CDR3 here is CASSQTGGGRGNTEAFF. The covered CDR3 bases are TGTGCCAGCAGCCAAACGGGAGGAGGTAGGGGGAACACTGAA.

This clone was detected ten times or more. The CDR3: CASSLDTVQETQYF. CDR3 DNA (partial): TGTGCCAGCAGCTTAGATACGGTACAAGAGACC. The gene calls are TRBV7-2 and TRBJ2-5; D not certain. The read ends 3 residues early relative to the CDR3; the germline J gene fills the gap. Trimming left V 1 base short and J 2 bases short, with 8 bases between. The germline gives CDR1 SGHTA, CDR2 FQGNSA. The CDR3 runs to 14 residues.

This clone appeared many times. The CDR3 end is not reached by the read, which stops 3 residues before it; the germline J gene fills it in. V is TRBV5-1 and J is TRBJ2-1; 7 nucleotides match TRBD1. The germline V gene encodes CDR1 SGHRS and CDR2 YFSETQ. With 4 bases clipped from V and 0 bases from J, the junction kept 7 bases outside the gene matches. This CDR3 region has 16 residues. The part of the CDR3 DNA that was read is TGCGCCAGCAGCAAGGGACAGTTGAGCTCCTACAATGAG. Encoded protein: CASSKGQLSSYNE. The full-length CDR3 reads as CASSKGQLSSYNEQFF.

This clone has a count of ten or more. Here the CDR3 reads CSARGTGDNEQFF. CDR3 bases read: TGCAGTGCTAGAGGGACAGGGGATAATGAG. The chain couples TRBV20-1 to TRBJ2-1; 9 bases are a match to TRBD1. The read comes to an end 3 residues before the CDR3 does, leaving the germline J gene to fill in the end. J lost 7 bases, V lost 1 base, and 2 bases had no gene match. The germline CDR1 and CDR2 sequences are DFQATT and SNEGSKA (reference sequence). CDR3 length: 13 amino acids.

The sample holds many counts of this clone. The read comes to an end 3 residues before the CDR3 does, leaving the germline J gene to fill in the end. The chain combines TRBV29-1 with TRBJ1-1, with 7 bases aligning to TRBD1. Germline lookup yields CDR1 SQVTM and CDR2 ANQGSEA. There are 15 residues in the CDR3. V lost 6 bases, J lost 5 bases, and 15 bases stayed unmatched. The CDR3 region is CSVNRQGRRGTEAFF. Partial CDR3 DNA: TGCAGCGTAAACCGACAGGGTCGCCGGGGGACTGAA.

This clone was picked up many times. The CDR3 end lies 3 residues beyond the end of the read and is filled in from the germline J gene. V and J are TRBV2 and TRBJ1-1; 7 nucleotides line up with TRBD1. This CDR3 comprises 13 residues. V dropped 8 bases and J dropped 5; count of bases not matched to a gene: 8. Germline values: CDR1 SNHLY, CDR2 FYNNEI. The DNA read from the CDR3 is TGTGCCAGCTTAAGGGGGCGAGATACTGAA. Protein sequence: CASLRGRDTE. Given in full, the CDR3 is CASLRGRDTEAFF.

This clone was observed at least ten times. The CDR3 is cut off 3 residues early in the read; its end comes from the germline J gene. The rearrangement links TRBV6-2 or TRBV6-3 to TRBJ1-1; D is perhaps TRBD1 (5 bases). Germline loops: CDR1 MNHEY, CDR2 SVGEGT. V lost 0 bases and J lost 1, with 6 bases in between. This CDR3 comprises 14 residues. The part of the CDR3 DNA that was read is TGTGCCAGCAGTTACTCGGGGGGGAACACTGAA. This translates into CASSYSGGNTE. The complete CDR3 sequence is CASSYSGGNTEAFF.

In this sample, this clone turned up many times. The read ends 3 residues before the CDR3 terminus; that terminus is restored from the germline J gene. The rearrangement joins TRBV14 to TRBJ1-1; D possibly corresponds to TRBD1 (5 bases). CDR1 and CDR2 from the germline V gene are SGHDN and FVKESK. The CDR3 contains 18 residues. V lost 0 bases and J lost 0, with 17 bases in between. CDR3 bases read: TGTGCCAGCAGCCAAGATGCAGGGTTAGGCCCTATGAACACTGAA. Its protein product is CASSQDAGLGPMNTE. In full, the CDR3 reads CASSQDAGLGPMNTEAFF.

In this sample, this clone turned up many times. Read data end 3 residues before the CDR3 end; the end is taken from the germline J gene. The V call is TRBV6-2 or TRBV6-3, the J call TRBJ2-5; D call uncertain. V lost 6 bases, J lost 1 base, and 9 bases lay in between. Germline V lookup: CDR1 MNHEY, CDR2 SVGEGT. This CDR3 comprises 13 residues. The CDR3 sequence is CASRRHIQETQYF. CDR3 DNA, as far as it was read: TGTGCCAGCAGACGACACATCCAAGAGACC.

This clone was counted ten times or more. The read falls 3 residues short of the CDR3 end, and the missing part is taken from the germline J gene. The chain is built from TRBV7-2 and TRBJ2-3; D unresolved. CDR3 size: 15 residues. The germline V gene has CDR1 SGHTA and CDR2 FQGNSA. V was pared by 3 bases and J by 0 bases, with 10 bases between. CDR3 sequence reads: CASSFPPLSTDTQYF. Incomplete CDR3 DNA: TGTGCCAGCAGCTTTCCTCCGCTAAGCACAGATACG.

This clone was seen repeatedly, ten times or more. Read coverage stops 3 residues before the CDR3 terminus; the germline J gene supplies the remainder. The V and J genes are TRBV20-1 and TRBJ2-1, with TRBD2 identical over 7 bases. Germline V gene lookup returns CDR1 DFQATT and CDR2 SNEGSKA (reference sequence). The CDR3 covers 16 residues. V shed 5 bases, J shed 0 bases, and the junction held 10 bases outside the gene matches. The sequenced part of the CDR3 DNA is TGCAGTGCTTCCACCCTAGCGGCATTCTCCTACAATGAG. It codes for CSASTLAAFSYNE. The whole CDR3 sequence is CSASTLAAFSYNEQFF.

This clone was detected many times. The observed sequence ends 3 residues before the CDR3 terminus, with the missing tail filled in from the germline J gene. V and J are TRBV19 and TRBJ1-4, with TRBD1 matching 7 bases. CDR3 length equals 17 residues. The germline gives CDR1 LNHDA, CDR2 SQIVND (reference sequence). With V trimmed by 3 bases and J by 1 base, 8 bases remained unmatched. CDR3 DNA, as far as it was read: TGTGCCAGTAGTATCCCCAGGGGGAGACGAACTAATGAAAAA. This sequence encodes CASSIPRGRRTNEK. The full CDR3 sequence reads CASSIPRGRRTNEKLFF.

This clone has ten or more counts. Coverage ceases 3 residues before the CDR3 finishes, and the germline J gene fills in the end. This chain links TRBV11-2 with TRBJ2-7, with D tentatively TRBD2 (5 bases). Trimming removed 1 base from V and 3 bases from J, with 10 bases in between. Germline loops: CDR1 SGHAT, CDR2 FQNNGV. CDR3 length: 14 amino acids. The CDR3 here is CASSLVNEGYEQYF. Partial CDR3 DNA: TGTGCCAGCAGCTTAGTAAACGAGGGCTACGAG.

This clone was seen ten or more times. The read is 3 residues too short to cover the CDR3 end, so that end is filled in from the germline J gene. This rearrangement joins TRBV7-2 to TRBJ2-1, with 9 bases identical to TRBD1. The germline V gene has CDR1 SGHTA and CDR2 FQGNSA. This CDR3 is 15 amino acids long. J gave up 7 bases and V 4 bases, and 8 bases lay outside the gene matches. Partial CDR3 DNA: TGTGCCAGCAGCTCAGGACAGGGGAGGACGAATGAG. This encodes CASSSGQGRTNE. The entire CDR3 sequence reads CASSSGQGRTNEQFF.

This clone was seen repeatedly, ten times or more. The CDR3 end falls 3 residues outside the read, so it is completed with the germline J gene. The V gene is TRBV4-1, the J gene TRBJ1-2; 7 bases align to TRBD1. CDR1 and CDR2 (germline): MGHRA, YSYEKL. The junction had 8 bases not matched to a gene; V was cut back by 0 bases and J by 4 bases. There are 16 residues in the CDR3. The CDR3 bases that were read are TGCGCCAGCAGCCAAGACCCTGGGACAGTCGGCTATGGC. Its protein product is CASSQDPGTVGYG. The CDR3 in its entirety is CASSQDPGTVGYGYTF.

This clone was found many times. Read data end 3 residues before the CDR3 end; the end is taken from the germline J gene. The V call is TRBV29-1, the J call TRBJ2-1; 8 bases fit TRBD2. The CDR3 has 12 residues. Germline V lookup: CDR1 SQVTM, CDR2 ANQGSEA. Germline trimming cut 6 bases from V and 5 bases from J; bases unmatched to any gene: 3. This CDR3 is CSVLAGNNEQFF. CDR3 DNA, as far as it was read: TGCAGCGTCCTAGCGGGTAACAATGAG.

At least ten counts were recorded for this clone. Read data end 3 residues before the CDR3 end; the end is taken from the germline J gene. The V call is TRBV19, the J call TRBJ1-2; tentative D call: TRBD1 (6 bases). Germline CDR1 reads LNHDA; CDR2 reads SQIVND (reference sequence). The V end lost 6 bases, the J end lost 7 bases, and 15 bases lay between the germline ends. This CDR3 has 13 residues. The chain's CDR3 is CASRSAGVRGYTF. CDR3 DNA, as far as it was read: TGTGCCAGTAGGAGCGCAGGGGTACGTGGC.

This clone has a count of ten or more. The DNA ends 3 residues before the CDR3 does, and the rest of the CDR3 is filled in from the germline J gene. The gene calls are TRBV19 and TRBJ1-2; TRBD1 aligns across 9 bases. The germline V gene has CDR1 LNHDA and CDR2 SQIVND (reference sequence). The CDR3 is made up of 13 amino acids. The junction had 5 bases not matched to a gene; V was cut back by 8 bases and J by 4 bases. CDR3 amino acids: CASHSGQGYGYTF. Partial CDR3 DNA: TGTGCCAGTCACTCGGGACAGGGCTATGGC. The entire variable domain, with the rest obtained from reference TRBV19 and TRBJ1-2, is as follows: DGGITQSPKYLFRKEGQNVTLSCEQNLNHDAMYWYRQDPGQGLRLIYYSQIVNDFQKGDIAEGYSVSREKKESFPLTVTSAQKNPTAFYLCASHSGQGYGYTFGSGTRLTVV.

The table lists this clone with many counts. The read falls 3 residues short of the CDR3 end, and the missing part is taken from the germline J gene. This sequence joins TRBV20-1 and TRBJ2-3; 8 positions match TRBD2. CDR1 and CDR2 (germline): DFQATT, SNEGSKA (reference sequence). V was clipped by 6 bases and J by 0 bases; unmatched bases: 5. The CDR3 is made up of 14 amino acids. CDR3: CSASSGVSTDTQYF. CDR3 bases read: TGCAGTGCCAGTAGCGGGGTTAGCACAGATACG.

This clone occurred many times. Read sequence stops 3 residues before the CDR3 end, and the germline J gene provides the missing end. This chain links TRBV20-1 with TRBJ2-5, with D unclear. Trimming pared 1 base from V and 3 bases from J, leaving 9 bases between. The germline V gene encodes CDR1 DFQATT and CDR2 SNEGSKA (reference sequence). The CDR3 is 13 residues long. The CDR3 sequence is CSARAPREETQYF. The DNA read from the CDR3 is TGCAGTGCTAGAGCCCCACGCGAAGAGACC.

The table lists this clone with many counts. The read terminates 3 residues before the CDR3 end, so the remaining end is supplied by the germline J gene. The V and J genes are TRBV11-2 and TRBJ1-1; D remains ambiguous. V lost 0 bases and J 1 base, leaving 6 bases between the germline ends. Germline CDR1 SGHAT, CDR2 FQNNGV. This CDR3 has 14 residues. CDR3 in amino acids: CASSLENWNTEAFF. The sequenced part of the CDR3 DNA is TGTGCCAGCAGCTTAGAAAACTGGAACACTGAA.